The next 5 T cell receptor beta chains were all read from a single sample in a study of blood T cell repertoires in COVID-19. Sequencing was performed with immunoSEQ multiplex PCR; in TCRdb, only in-frame clones are kept and a portion is missing. The sample carries approximately 440,000 clones, about nine tenths recorded once. Specimen: PBMCs or T cells enriched from blood (not recorded which). Receptors were obtained from a man aged 18 to 30 who had recovered from COVID-19.

The V gene is TRBV6-5, the J gene TRBJ1-1; no clear D gene. The CDR3 length is 15 residues. Trimming took off 0 bases at V and 2 bases at J, with 10 bases between the two ends. From germline, CDR1 is MNHEY and CDR2 SVGAGI. In DNA form, the CDR3 reads TGTGCCAGCAGTTACTCGAGACGGACTAACACTGAAGCTTTCTTT. Protein sequence: CASSYSRRTNTEAFF.

V is TRBV27 and J is TRBJ2-7; D ambiguous. The V and J ends lost 3 bases and 5 bases respectively, with 11 bases between them. Germline V gene lookup returns CDR1 MNHEY and CDR2 SMNVEV (reference sequence). This CDR3 region has 13 residues. In DNA, the CDR3 is TGTGCCAGCAGTTTCCTATCAAACCACGAGCAGTACTTC. Translated: CASSFLSNHEQYF.

This chain joins TRBV28 and TRBJ2-7, with 11 bases fitting TRBD2. The junction had 15 bases not matched to a gene; V was cut back by 5 bases and J by 0 bases. Germline values: CDR1 MDHEN, CDR2 SYDVKM. CDR3 length: 19 amino acids. The CDR3 protein is CASSIPGLADQRSSYEQYF. The DNA of the CDR3 is TGTGCCAGCAGTATACCGGGACTAGCGGATCAAAGAAGCTCCTACGAGCAGTACTTC.

V usage is TRBV7-6 and J usage is TRBJ1-3; D possibly corresponds to TRBD1 (5 bases). CDR3 size: 16 residues. The germline gives CDR1 SGHVS, CDR2 FNYEAQ. V lost 0 bases and J lost 0, with 9 bases in between. The CDR3 DNA reads as TGTGCCAGCAGCTTAGCGGCAGGGTTCTCTGGAAACACCATATATTTT. Translating gives CASSLAAGFSGNTIYF.

This chain joins TRBV19 and TRBJ1-6; 10 positions agree with TRBD1. After removal of 9 bases from V and 6 bases from J, the junction contained 2 bases not matched to a gene. Germline V gene data show CDR1 as LNHDA and CDR2 as SQIVND (reference sequence). The CDR3 totals 13 residues. CDR3 residues: CASRDRGNSPLHF. For the CDR3, the DNA is TGTGCCAGCCGGGACAGGGGTAATTCACCCCTCCACTTT. Filled out from reference TRBV19 and TRBJ1-6, the complete variable domain reads DGGITQSPKYLFRKEGQNVTLSCEQNLNHDAMYWYRQDPGQGLRLIYYSQIVNDFQKGDIAEGYSVSREKKESFPLTVTSAQKNPTAFYLCASRDRGNSPLHFGNGTRLTVT.